These 19 T cell receptor beta chains were all obtained from the same sample, sequenced in a study of cytomegalovirus exposure and HLA in healthy donors. The PCR ran on 60 Vbeta and 13 Jbeta primers. The repertoire was sequenced with immunoSEQ multiplex PCR; TCRdb's copy has only in-frame clones and lacks some. The table shows about 170,000 clones, with roughly 80% occurring only once. The sequenced sample consisted of PBMCs. All receptors derive from a woman aged 18 to 35 in good health and CMV-seronegative.

Of note for this clone: Other DNA sequences in this sample translate to the same CDR3. This rearrangement joins TRBV18 to TRBJ1-4, with D tentatively TRBD1 (5 bases). The germline CDR1 and CDR2 sequences are KGHSH and LQKENI. CDR3 size: 15 residues. Trimming shortened V by 6 bases and J by 5 bases, and 16 bases separated the two germline ends. The CDR3 bases are TGTGCCAGCTCGCTGACAGAACTAAGAAATGAAAAACTGTTTTTT. This codes for CASSLTELRNEKLFF.

The rearrangement joins TRBV28 to TRBJ1-1; 8 bases agree with TRBD1. The CDR3 spans 14 residues. J gave up 13 bases and V 6 bases, and 16 bases lay outside the gene matches. From germline, CDR1 is MDHEN and CDR2 SYDVKM. CDR3 region: CASRRGQASGTVFF. The CDR3 coding sequence is TGTGCCAGCAGGCGGGGACAGGCCAGCGGGACTGTTTTCTTT. Full variable domain (outside the CDR3, taken from reference TRBV28 and TRBJ1-1): DVKVTQSSRYLVKRTGEKVFLECVQDMDHENMFWYRQDPGLGLRLIYFSYDVKMKEKGDIPEGYSVSREKKERFSLILESASTNQTSMYLCASRRGQASGTVFFGQGTRLTVV.

V usage is TRBV28 and J usage is TRBJ2-2; D not resolved. Germline CDR1 reads MDHEN; CDR2 reads SYDVKM. V lost 2 bases to trimming and J lost 0 bases, with 10 bases between them. The length of the CDR3 is 16 residues. The DNA of the CDR3 is TGTGCCAGCAGTTTAGTCCAAAGCGCGAACACCGGGGAGCTGTTTTTT. This sequence encodes CASSLVQSANTGELFF.

The V call is TRBV2, the J call TRBJ2-1; the match to TRBD2 covers 9 bases. The CDR3 runs to 14 residues. Unmatched junction bases numbered 6, after V lost 5 bases and J lost 7 bases. CDR1 and CDR2 from the germline V gene are SNHLY and FYNNEI. In DNA form, the CDR3 reads TGTGCCAGCAGTCTGGGACTAGCTGAGAATGAGCAGTTCTTC. This gives the protein CASSLGLAENEQFF.

The chain couples TRBV5-6 to TRBJ1-1; possible D gene TRBD1, 5 bases. Trimming shortened V by 4 bases and J by 7 bases, and 14 bases separated the two germline ends. The CDR3 runs to 13 residues. Germline assignment: CDR1 SGHDT and CDR2 YYEEEE. CDR3: CASSRGVFGEAFF. CDR3 bases: TGTGCCAGCAGCCGGGGGGTCTTCGGTGAAGCTTTCTTT. Full variable domain (outside the CDR3, taken from reference TRBV5-6 and TRBJ1-1): DAGVTQSPTHLIKTRGQQVTLRCSPKSGHDTVSWYQQALGQGPQFIFQYYEEEERQRGNFPDRFSGHQFPNYSSELNVNALLLGDSALYLCASSRGVFGEAFFGQGTRLTVV.

This clone was seen a single time. V and J are TRBV10-2 and TRBJ2-7; D may be TRBD2 (5 bases). Trimming cost V 3 bases and J 2 bases, with 11 bases left between them. Germline V gene lookup returns CDR1 WSHSY and CDR2 SAAADI. The CDR3 covers 14 residues. Here the CDR3 reads CASSDLAGAYEQYF. DNA of the CDR3: TGCGCCAGCAGTGACCTTGCCGGGGCCTACGAGCAGTACTTC.

J is TRBJ2-1 and V is TRBV19, with D hard to call. The CDR3 runs to 12 residues. From germline, CDR1 is LNHDA and CDR2 SQIVND (reference sequence). The V and J ends lost 5 bases and 3 bases respectively, with 5 bases between them. In DNA form, the CDR3 reads TGTGCCAGTAGTGTACACTACAATGAGCAGTTCTTC. Protein product: CASSVHYNEQFF.

V is TRBV28 and J is TRBJ2-6, with a tentative D call TRBD1 (5 bases). Germline lookup yields CDR1 MDHEN and CDR2 SYDVKM. This CDR3 is 15 amino acids long. The V end was cut by 7 bases, the J end by 0 bases, with 10 bases between. Here the CDR3 DNA reads TGTGCCAGCACCTATGACAGCTCTGGGGCCAACGTCCTGACTTTC. Translation: CASTYDSSGANVLTF.

The chain recombines TRBV6-1 with TRBJ1-2, with 10 bases identical to TRBD1. The CDR3 sequence is 15 residues long. V trimming: 6 bases; J trimming: 8 bases; junction bases outside the gene matches: 12. In germline, CDR1 is MNHNS, CDR2 SASEGT. CDR3 protein: CASRIKPGTGEGYTF. The CDR3 DNA reads as TGTGCCAGCAGGATCAAACCCGGGACAGGGGAGGGCTACACCTTC.

The V gene is TRBV10-3, the J gene TRBJ2-7, with D perhaps matching TRBD2 (5 bases). Germline V gives CDR1 ENHRY, CDR2 SYGVKD. The CDR3 is made up of 15 amino acids. The V and J ends lost 6 bases and 4 bases respectively, with 19 bases between them. For the CDR3, the DNA is TGTGCCATCAGGAGGGAACATCTAGAGTCGTACGAGCAGTACTTC. This codes for CAIRREHLESYEQYF.

This clone has only a few counts. The chain carries TRBV28 and TRBJ1-1, with D unclear. The CDR3 spans 13 residues. The germline gives CDR1 MDHEN, CDR2 SYDVKM. Deletions cut 6 bases from V and 5 bases from J, with 13 bases between. The CDR3 DNA is TGTGCCAGCAGCCCTGTCAGATGGACTGAAGCTTTCTTT. It yields the protein CASSPVRWTEAFF.

The genes are TRBV5-1 and TRBJ2-2; 7 bases are shared with TRBD1. Germline CDR1 SGHRS, CDR2 YFSETQ. With V trimmed by 0 bases and J by 5 bases, 16 bases remained unmatched. The CDR3 consists of 19 residues. The CDR3 DNA is TGCGCCAGCAGCTTGGGTGGAGAGAAGGGGGCGCTCAAAACCGGGGAGCTGTTTTTT. Translating gives CASSLGGEKGALKTGELFF. The full variable domain, with the rest looked up from reference TRBV5-1 and TRBJ2-2, is KAGVTQTPRYLIKTRGQQVTLSCSPISGHRSVSWYQQTPGQGLQFLFEYFSETQRNKGNFPGRFSGRQFSNSRSEMNVSTLELGDSALYLCASSLGGEKGALKTGELFFGEGSRLTVL.

The chain uses TRBV27 and TRBJ1-1, with 8 nucleotides matching TRBD1. V shed 8 bases, J shed 5 bases, and the junction held 7 bases outside the gene matches. The CDR3 runs to 13 residues. Germline V gives CDR1 MNHEY, CDR2 SMNVEV (reference sequence). The CDR3 DNA sequence: TGTGCCAGCCAAACAGGGGGTGGGACTGAAGCTTTCTTT. Encoded protein: CASQTGGGTEAFF.

The V and J genes are TRBV27 and TRBJ1-2, with 7 positions matching TRBD1. This CDR3 has 13 amino acids. Germline V gene data show CDR1 as MNHEY and CDR2 as SMNVEV (reference sequence). V dropped 5 bases and J dropped 4; count of bases not matched to a gene: 4. The CDR3 DNA reads as TGTGCCAGCAGTCCCACAGGGGTCTATGGCTACACCTTC. Translating it yields CASSPTGVYGYTF.

This chain uses TRBV6-1 with TRBJ2-6; a weak D match, TRBD1 (6 bases). From germline, CDR1 is MNHNS and CDR2 SASEGT. Trimming stripped 2 bases from V and 2 bases from J, with 13 bases between. This CDR3 is built from 17 residues. The CDR3 protein is CASSENPGVPGANVLTF. CDR3 nucleotides: TGTGCCAGCAGTGAAAACCCAGGGGTCCCTGGGGCCAACGTCCTGACTTTC.

This clone was seen just once. The J gene is TRBJ2-7, the V gene TRBV21-1; the table's D call TRBD1 went unverified against the DNA. TRBV21-1 is tagged as a pseudogene. CDR3 length: 16 residues. In DNA form, the CDR3 reads TGTGCCAGGAGGGGACAGTTAAGTCACCCTTCCTACGAGCAGTACTTC. Its protein is CARRGQLSHPSYEQYF.

In this sample, this clone turned up once. The chain employs TRBV30 and TRBJ2-1; 12 nucleotides match TRBD2. CDR1 GTSNPN and CDR2 SVGIG come from the germline V gene (reference sequence). V dropped 3 bases and J dropped 4; count of bases not matched to a gene: 4. The CDR3 sequence is 15 residues long. The CDR3 spells CAWSPTSGSYNEQFF. For the CDR3, the DNA is TGTGCCTGGAGCCCGACTAGCGGGAGTTACAATGAGCAGTTCTTC.

This clone was recorded only once. This sequence joins TRBV5-1 and TRBJ2-1; D is unresolved. The CDR3 covers 11 residues. Trimming removed 3 bases from V and 8 bases from J, with 6 bases in between. Germline CDR1 and CDR2: SGHRS and YFSETQ. This CDR3 reads CASSYVDEQFF. CDR3 bases: TGCGCCAGCAGCTATGTAGATGAGCAGTTCTTC.

V gene TRBV28 combines with J gene TRBJ1-5; maybe TRBD1 (6 bases). Trimming took off 4 bases at V and 1 base at J, with 11 bases between the two ends. The CDR3 runs 15 residues. CDR1 MDHEN and CDR2 SYDVKM come from the germline V gene. CDR3: CASSSPGVSNQPQHF. The CDR3 region has the DNA TGTGCCAGCAGTTCACCAGGGGTCAGCAATCAGCCCCAGCATTTT. The full variable domain, completed using reference TRBV28 and TRBJ1-5, is DVKVTQSSRYLVKRTGEKVFLECVQDMDHENMFWYRQDPGLGLRLIYFSYDVKMKEKGDIPEGYSVSREKKERFSLILESASTNQTSMYLCASSSPGVSNQPQHFGDGTRLSIL.